This T cell receptor (beta chain) was documented in a study of blood T cell repertoires in COVID-19. Measured with immunoSEQ multiplex PCR; TCRdb has only the in-frame clones, and not every one. The sample lists approximately 200,000 clones, roughly four fifths occurring once. Trimming took off 3 bases at V and 0 bases at J, with 5 bases between the two ends. The CDR3 spans 14 residues. The V gene's germline CDR1 is LNHDA and CDR2 SQIVND (reference sequence). Clinical history as reported by participants underpinned cohort assignment. The chain has TRBV19 and TRBJ1-4; D gene unclear. Sequencing input: PBMCs or T cells enriched from blood (not recorded which). The TCR sequence derives from a man between 60 and 70 years old who had recovered from COVID-19. This CDR3 is CASSIGATNEKLFF. The CDR3 bases are TGTGCCAGTAGTATCGGTGCAACTAATGAAAAACTGTTTTTT.